The entry below gives a single T cell receptor (beta chain) sequence along with its context. Its specificity is unknown. TCRdb's table, derived via immunoSEQ multiplex PCR, lists solely in-frame clones and lacks some. The data hold roughly 4,800 clones, with around 63% observed a single time. These data are taken from a study of high-grade serous ovarian cancer treatment subgroups. Study findings and constraints: Bulk tumor TCR sequencing gave no spatial information. Same-patient tumor repertoires overlapped at about 0.11 to 0.85; different patients barely overlapped.

Germline CDR1 MDHEN, CDR2 SYDVKM. The CDR3 length is 13 residues. V lost 2 bases to trimming and J lost 2 bases, with 6 bases between them. Tumor tissue was taken before any definitive surgery or chemotherapy was given. The sample consisted of tumor tissue. This clonotype was obtained from a human donor with high-grade serous ovarian cancer. The chain is built from TRBV28 and TRBJ1-2, with unresolved D. The CDR3 DNA is TGTGCCAGCAGTTTAGGGTACAACTATGGCTACACCTTC. Protein sequence: CASSLGYNYGYTF.